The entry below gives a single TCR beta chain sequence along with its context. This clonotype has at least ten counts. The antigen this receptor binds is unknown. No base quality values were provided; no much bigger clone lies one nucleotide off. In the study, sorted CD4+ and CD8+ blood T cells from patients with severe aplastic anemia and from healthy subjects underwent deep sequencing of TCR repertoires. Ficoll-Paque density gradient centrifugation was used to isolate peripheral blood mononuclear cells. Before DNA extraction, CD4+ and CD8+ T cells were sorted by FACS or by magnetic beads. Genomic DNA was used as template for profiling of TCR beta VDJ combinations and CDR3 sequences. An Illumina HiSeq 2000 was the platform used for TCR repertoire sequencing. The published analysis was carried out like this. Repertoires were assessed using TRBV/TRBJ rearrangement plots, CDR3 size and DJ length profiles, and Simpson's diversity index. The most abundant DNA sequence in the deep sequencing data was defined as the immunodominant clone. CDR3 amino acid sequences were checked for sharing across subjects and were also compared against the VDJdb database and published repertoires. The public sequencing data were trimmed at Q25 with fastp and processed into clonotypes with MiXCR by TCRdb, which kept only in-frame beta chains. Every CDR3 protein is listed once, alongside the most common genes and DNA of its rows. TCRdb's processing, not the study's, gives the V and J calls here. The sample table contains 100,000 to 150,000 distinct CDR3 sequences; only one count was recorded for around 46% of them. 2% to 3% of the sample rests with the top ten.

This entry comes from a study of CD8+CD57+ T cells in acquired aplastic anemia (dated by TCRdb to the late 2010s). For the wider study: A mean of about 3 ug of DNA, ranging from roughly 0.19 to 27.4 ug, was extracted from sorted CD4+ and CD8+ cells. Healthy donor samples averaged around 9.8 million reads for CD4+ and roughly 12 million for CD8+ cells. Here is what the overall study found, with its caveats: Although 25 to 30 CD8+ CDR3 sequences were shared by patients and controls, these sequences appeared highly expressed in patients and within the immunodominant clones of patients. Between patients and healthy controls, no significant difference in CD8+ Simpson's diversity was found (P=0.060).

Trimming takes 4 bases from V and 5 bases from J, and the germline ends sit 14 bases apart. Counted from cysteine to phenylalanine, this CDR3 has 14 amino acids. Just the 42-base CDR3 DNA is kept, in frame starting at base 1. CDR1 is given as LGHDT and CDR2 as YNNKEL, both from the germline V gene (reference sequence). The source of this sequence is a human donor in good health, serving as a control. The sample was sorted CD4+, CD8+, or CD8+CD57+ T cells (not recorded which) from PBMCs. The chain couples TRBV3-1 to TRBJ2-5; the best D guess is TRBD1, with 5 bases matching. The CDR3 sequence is CASSPRRAIETQYF. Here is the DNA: TGTGCCAGCAGCCCCCGCAGGGCGATTGAGACCCAGTACTTC.